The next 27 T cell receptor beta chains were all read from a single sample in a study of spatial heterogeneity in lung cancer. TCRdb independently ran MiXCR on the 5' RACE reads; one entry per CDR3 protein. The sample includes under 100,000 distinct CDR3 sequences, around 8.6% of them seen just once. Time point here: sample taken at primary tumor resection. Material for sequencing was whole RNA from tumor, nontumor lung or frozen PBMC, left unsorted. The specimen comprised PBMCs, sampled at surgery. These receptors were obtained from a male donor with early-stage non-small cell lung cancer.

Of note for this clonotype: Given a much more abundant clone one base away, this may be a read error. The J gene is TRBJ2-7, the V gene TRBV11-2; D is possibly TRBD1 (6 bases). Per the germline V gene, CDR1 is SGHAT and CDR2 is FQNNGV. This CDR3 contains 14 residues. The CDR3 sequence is CASSLDRFNYELYF. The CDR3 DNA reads TGTGCCAGCAGCCTCGACAGGTTCAACTACGAGCTGTACTTC.

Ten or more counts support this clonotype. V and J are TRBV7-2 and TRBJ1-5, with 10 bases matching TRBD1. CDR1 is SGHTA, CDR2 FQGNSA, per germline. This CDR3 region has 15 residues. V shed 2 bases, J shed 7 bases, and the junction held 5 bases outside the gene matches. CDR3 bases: TGTGCCAGCAGCTTAAGACAGGGGGCTGGGCAGCCCCAGCATTTT. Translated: CASSLRQGAGQPQHF.

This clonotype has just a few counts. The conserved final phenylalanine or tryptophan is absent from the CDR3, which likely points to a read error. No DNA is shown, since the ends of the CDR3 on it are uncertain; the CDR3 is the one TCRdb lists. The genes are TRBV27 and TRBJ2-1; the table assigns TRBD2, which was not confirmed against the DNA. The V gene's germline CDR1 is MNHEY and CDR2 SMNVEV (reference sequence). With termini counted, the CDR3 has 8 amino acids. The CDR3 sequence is CASILPFP.

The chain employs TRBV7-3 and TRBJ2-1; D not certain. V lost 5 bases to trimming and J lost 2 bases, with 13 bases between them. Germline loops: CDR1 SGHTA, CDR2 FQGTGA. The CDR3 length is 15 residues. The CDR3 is CASSPAQTTYNEQFF. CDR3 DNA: TGTGCCAGCAGCCCCGCCCAGACAACCTACAATGAGCAGTTCTTC. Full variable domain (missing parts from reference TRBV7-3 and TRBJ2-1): GAGVSQTPSNKVTEKGKYVELRCDPISGHTALYWYRQSLGQGPEFLIYFQGTGAADDSGLPNDRFFAVRPEGSVSTLKIQRTERGDSAVYLCASSPAQTTYNEQFFGPGTRLTVL.

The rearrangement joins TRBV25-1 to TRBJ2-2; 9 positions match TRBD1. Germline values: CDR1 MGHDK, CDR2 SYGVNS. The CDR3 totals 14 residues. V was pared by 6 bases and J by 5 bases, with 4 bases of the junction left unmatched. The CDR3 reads CASRDRGRTGELFF. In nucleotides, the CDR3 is TGTGCCAGCAGGGACAGGGGACGAACCGGGGAGCTGTTTTTT.

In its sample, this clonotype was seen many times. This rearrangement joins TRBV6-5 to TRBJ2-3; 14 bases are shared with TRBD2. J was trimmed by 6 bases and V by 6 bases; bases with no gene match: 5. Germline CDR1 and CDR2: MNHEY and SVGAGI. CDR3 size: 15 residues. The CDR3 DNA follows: TGTGCCAGCAGCCGACTAGCGGGAGGGTCGGATACGCAGTATTTT. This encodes CASSRLAGGSDTQYF.

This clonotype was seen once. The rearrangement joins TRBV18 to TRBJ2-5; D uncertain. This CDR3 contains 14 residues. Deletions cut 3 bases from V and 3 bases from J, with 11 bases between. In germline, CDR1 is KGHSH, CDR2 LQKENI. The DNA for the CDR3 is TGTGCCAGCTCACCCACATATACAGAAGAGACCCAGTACTTC. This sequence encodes CASSPTYTEETQYF.

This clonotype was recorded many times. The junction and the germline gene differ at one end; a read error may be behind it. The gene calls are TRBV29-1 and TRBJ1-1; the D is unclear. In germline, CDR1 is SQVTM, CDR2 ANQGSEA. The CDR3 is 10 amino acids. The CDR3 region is CSVGNSEAFF. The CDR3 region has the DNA TGCAGCGTTGGTAACAGTGAAGCTTTCTTT.

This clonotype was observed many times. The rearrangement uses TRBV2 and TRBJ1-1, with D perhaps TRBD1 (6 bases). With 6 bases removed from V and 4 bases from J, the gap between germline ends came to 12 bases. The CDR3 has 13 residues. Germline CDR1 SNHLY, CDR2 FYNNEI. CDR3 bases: TGTGCCAGCAGGGAACAGGGAATCACTGAAGCTTTCTTT. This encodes CASREQGITEAFF. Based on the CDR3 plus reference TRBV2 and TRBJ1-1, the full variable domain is EPEVTQTPSHQVTQMGQEVILRCVPISNHLYFYWYRQILGQKVEFLVSFYNNEISEKSEIFDDQFSVERPDGSNFTLKIRSTKLEDSAMYFCASREQGITEAFFGQGTRLTVV.

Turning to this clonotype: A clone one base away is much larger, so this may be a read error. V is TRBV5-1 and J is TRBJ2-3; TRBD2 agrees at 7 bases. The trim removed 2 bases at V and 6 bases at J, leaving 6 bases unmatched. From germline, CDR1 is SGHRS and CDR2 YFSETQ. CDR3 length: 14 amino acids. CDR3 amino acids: CASSFSSRGDTQYF. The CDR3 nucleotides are TGCGCCAGCAGCTTTAGTTCGCGGGGGGATACGCAGTATTTT.

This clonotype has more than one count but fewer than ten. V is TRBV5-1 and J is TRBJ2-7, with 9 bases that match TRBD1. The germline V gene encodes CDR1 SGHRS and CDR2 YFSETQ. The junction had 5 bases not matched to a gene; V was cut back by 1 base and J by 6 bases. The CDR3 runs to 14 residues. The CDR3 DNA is TGCGCCAGCAGCTTGCGGACAGGGGCCCTCGAGCAGTACTTC. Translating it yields CASSLRTGALEQYF.

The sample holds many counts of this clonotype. CDR3 region: CASNRDGAGELFF. CDR3 DNA: TGTGCCAGCAATAGGGACGGTGCCGGGGAGCTGTTTTTT. The rearrangement uses TRBV7-9 and TRBJ2-2; the D call may be TRBD1 or TRBD2 (5 bases each). This CDR3 has 13 amino acids. CDR1 SEHNR and CDR2 FQNEAQ come from the germline V gene (reference sequence). V gave up 7 bases and J gave up 6 bases, with 12 bases separating them.

The CDR3 nucleotides read TGTGCCAGTAGTATCGGCAGCTCTGGAAACACCATATATTTT. The encoded protein is CASSIGSSGNTIYF. This chain joins TRBV19 and TRBJ1-3; D not resolved. This CDR3 has 14 residues. V was trimmed by 3 bases and J by 0 bases, leaving 6 bases between them. CDR1 and CDR2 from the germline V gene are LNHDA and SQIVND (reference sequence).

The CDR3 DNA reads TGTGCCAGCCCCTGGGGGGGCACTGAAGCTTTCTTT. Its protein is CASPWGGTEAFF. The V gene is TRBV9, the J gene TRBJ1-1, with D possibly matching TRBD1 (5 bases). CDR3 length equals 12 residues. V lost 7 bases and J lost 4, with 11 bases in between. The germline V gene has CDR1 SGDLS and CDR2 YYNGEE. Full variable domain (rest looked up from reference TRBV9 and TRBJ1-1): DSGVTQTPKHLITATGQRVTLRCSPRSGDLSVYWYQQSLDQGLQFLIQYYNGEERAKGNILERFSAQQFPDLHSELNLSSLELGDSALYFCASPWGGTEAFFGQGTRLTVV.

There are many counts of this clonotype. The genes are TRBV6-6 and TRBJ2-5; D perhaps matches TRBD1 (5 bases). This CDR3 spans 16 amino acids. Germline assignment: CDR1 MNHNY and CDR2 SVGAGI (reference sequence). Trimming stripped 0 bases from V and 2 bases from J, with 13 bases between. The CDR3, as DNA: TGTGCCAGCAGTTACTCCGACAGTTACGGACAAGAGACCCAGTACTTC. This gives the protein CASSYSDSYGQETQYF.

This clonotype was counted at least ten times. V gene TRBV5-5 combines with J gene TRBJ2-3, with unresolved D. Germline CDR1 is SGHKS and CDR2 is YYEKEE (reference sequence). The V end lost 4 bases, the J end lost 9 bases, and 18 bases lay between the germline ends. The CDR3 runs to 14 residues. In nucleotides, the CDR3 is TGTGCCAGCAGCCGTGTCCTTTGGATGGAGACGCAGTATTTT. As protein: CASSRVLWMETQYF.

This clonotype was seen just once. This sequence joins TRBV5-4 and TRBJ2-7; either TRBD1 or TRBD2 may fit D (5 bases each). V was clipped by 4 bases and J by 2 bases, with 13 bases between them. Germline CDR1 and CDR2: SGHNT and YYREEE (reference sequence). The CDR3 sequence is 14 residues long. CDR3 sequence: CASSHPGATYEQYF. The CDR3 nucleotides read TGTGCCAGCAGCCACCCCGGGGCCACCTACGAGCAGTACTTC.

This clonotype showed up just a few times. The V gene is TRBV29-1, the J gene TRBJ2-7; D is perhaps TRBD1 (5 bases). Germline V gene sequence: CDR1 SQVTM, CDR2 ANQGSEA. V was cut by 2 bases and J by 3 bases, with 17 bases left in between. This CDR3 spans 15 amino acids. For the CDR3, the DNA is TGCAGCGTTGAACCCGCAGGGAAAGGGAACTACGAGCAGTACTTC. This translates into CSVEPAGKGNYEQYF.

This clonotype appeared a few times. The CDR3, as DNA: TGTGCCAGCAGCGTAGGGGGCAGCACAGATACGCAGTATTTT. This sequence encodes CASSVGGSTDTQYF. This chain joins TRBV7-9 and TRBJ2-3, with 7 bases fitting TRBD1. Germline assignment: CDR1 SEHNR and CDR2 FQNEAQ (reference sequence). Trimming cost V 5 bases and J 0 bases; bases outside gene matches: 2. The CDR3 spans 14 residues.

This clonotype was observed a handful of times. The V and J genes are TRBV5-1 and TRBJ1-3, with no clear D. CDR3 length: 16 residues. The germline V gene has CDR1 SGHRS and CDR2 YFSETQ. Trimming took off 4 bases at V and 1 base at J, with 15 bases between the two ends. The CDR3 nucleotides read TGCGCCAGCAGCGCCACCGGGTCAGTTTCTGGAAACACCATATATTTT. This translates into CASSATGSVSGNTIYF.

CDR3 sequence reads: CASSLSGWDEQFF. The CDR3 coding sequence is TGTGCCAGCAGCTTATCAGGGTGGGATGAGCAGTTCTTC. This chain connects TRBV11-2 to TRBJ2-1; possible D gene TRBD1, 5 bases. The CDR3 consists of 13 residues. Germline CDR1 SGHAT, CDR2 FQNNGV. V gave up 2 bases and J gave up 8 bases, with 10 bases separating them. Combining the CDR3 with reference TRBV11-2 and TRBJ2-1 gives the whole variable domain EAGVAQSPRYKIIEKRQSVAFWCNPISGHATLYWYQQILGQGPKLLIQFQNNGVVDDSQLPKDRFSAERLKGVDSTLKIQPAKLEDSAVYLCASSLSGWDEQFFGPGTRLTVL.

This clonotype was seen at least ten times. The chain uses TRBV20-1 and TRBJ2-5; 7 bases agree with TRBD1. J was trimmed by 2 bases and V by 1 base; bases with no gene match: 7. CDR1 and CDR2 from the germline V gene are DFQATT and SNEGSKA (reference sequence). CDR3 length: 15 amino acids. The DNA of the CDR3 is TGCAGTGCTAGAGGAAGTCCGGGACAGCAAGAGACCCAGTACTTC. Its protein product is CSARGSPGQQETQYF.

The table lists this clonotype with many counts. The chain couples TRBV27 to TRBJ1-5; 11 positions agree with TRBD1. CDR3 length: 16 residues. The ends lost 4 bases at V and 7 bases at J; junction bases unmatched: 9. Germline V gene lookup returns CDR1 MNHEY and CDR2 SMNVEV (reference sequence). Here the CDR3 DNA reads TGTGCCAGCAGTTCCGGGACAGGGGGTCTTCTGCAGCCCCAGCATTTT. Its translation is CASSSGTGGLLQPQHF.

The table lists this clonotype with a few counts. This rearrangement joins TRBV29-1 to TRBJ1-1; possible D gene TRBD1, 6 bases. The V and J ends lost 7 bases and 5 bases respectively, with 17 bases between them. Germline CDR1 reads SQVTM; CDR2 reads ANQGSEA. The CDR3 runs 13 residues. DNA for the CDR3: TGCAGCGCACGGGACACCGGAGGGACTGAAGCTTTCTTT. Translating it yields CSARDTGGTEAFF.

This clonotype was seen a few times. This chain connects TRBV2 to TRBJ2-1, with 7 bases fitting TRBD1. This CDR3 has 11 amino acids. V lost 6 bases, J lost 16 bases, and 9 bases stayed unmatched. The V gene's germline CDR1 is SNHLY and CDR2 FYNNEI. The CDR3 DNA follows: TGTGCCAGCAGGCGACAGGGCGCCGGTTTCTTC. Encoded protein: CASRRQGAGFF.

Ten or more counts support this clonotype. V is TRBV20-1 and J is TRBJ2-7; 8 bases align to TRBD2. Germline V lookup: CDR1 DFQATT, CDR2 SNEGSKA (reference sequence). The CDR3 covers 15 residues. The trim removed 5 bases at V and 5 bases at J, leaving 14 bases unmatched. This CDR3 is CSAETSATTRDEQYF. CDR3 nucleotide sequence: TGCAGTGCTGAGACTAGCGCCACTACACGCGACGAGCAGTACTTC.

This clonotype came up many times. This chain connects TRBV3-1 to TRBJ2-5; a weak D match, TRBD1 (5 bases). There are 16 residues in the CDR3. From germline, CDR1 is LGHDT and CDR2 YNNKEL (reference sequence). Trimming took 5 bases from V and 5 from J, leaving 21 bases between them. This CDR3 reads CASSTRPVGRRETQYF. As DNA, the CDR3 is TGTGCCAGCAGCACACGACCAGTGGGGCGCCGCGAGACCCAGTACTTC.